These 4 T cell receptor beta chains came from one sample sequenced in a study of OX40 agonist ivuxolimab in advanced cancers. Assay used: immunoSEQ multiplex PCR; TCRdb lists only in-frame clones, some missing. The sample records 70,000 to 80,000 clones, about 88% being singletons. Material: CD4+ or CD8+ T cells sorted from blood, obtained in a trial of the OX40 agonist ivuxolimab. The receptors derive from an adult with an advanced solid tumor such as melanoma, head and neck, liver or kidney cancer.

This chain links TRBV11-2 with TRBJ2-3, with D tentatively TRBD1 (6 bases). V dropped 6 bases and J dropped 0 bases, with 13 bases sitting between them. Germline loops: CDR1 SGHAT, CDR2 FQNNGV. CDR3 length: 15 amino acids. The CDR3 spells CASSPRQASTDTQYF. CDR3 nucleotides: TGTGCCAGCAGTCCGAGACAGGCTAGCACAGATACGCAGTATTTT.

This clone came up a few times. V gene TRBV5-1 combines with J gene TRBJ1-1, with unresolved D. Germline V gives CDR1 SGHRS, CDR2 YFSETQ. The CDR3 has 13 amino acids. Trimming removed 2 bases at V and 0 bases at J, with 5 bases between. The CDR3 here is CASSFEVNTEAFF. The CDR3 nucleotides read TGCGCCAGCAGCTTTGAAGTGAACACTGAAGCTTTCTTT.

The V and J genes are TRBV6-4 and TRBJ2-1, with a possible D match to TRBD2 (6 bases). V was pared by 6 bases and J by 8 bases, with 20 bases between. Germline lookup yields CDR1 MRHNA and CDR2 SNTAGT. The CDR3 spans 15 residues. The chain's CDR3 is CASSPEGRRRDEQFF. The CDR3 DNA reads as TGTGCCAGCAGCCCCGAGGGGCGGAGGAGGGATGAGCAGTTCTTC.

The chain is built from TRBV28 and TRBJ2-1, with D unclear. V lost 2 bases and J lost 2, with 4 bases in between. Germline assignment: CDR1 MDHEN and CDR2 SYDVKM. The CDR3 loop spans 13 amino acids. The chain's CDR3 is CASSLGAYNEQFF. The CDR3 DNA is TGTGCCAGCAGTTTAGGCGCCTACAATGAGCAGTTCTTC. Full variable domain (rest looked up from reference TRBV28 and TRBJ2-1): DVKVTQSSRYLVKRTGEKVFLECVQDMDHENMFWYRQDPGLGLRLIYFSYDVKMKEKGDIPEGYSVSREKKERFSLILESASTNQTSMYLCASSLGAYNEQFFGPGTRLTVL.